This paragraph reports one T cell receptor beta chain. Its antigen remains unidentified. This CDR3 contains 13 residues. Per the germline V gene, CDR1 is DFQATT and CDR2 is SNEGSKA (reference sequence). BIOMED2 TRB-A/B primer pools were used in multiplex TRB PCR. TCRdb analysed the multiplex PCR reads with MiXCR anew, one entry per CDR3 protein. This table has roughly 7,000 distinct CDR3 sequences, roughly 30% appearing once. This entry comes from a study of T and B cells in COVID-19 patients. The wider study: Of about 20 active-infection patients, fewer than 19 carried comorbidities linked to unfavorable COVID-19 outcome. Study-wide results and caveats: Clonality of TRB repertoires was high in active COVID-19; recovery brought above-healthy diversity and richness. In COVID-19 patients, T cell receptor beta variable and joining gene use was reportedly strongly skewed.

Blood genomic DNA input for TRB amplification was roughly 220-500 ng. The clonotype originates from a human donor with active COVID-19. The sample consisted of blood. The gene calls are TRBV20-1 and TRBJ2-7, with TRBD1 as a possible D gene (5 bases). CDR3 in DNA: TGCAGCATCGTAAAGGGGTCCTCCTACGAGCAGTACTTC. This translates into CSIVKGSSYEQYF.